This T cell receptor beta chain was identified in a study of shared clonotypes between healthy human individuals. The repertoire was sequenced with immunoSEQ multiplex PCR; TCRdb's copy has only in-frame clones and lacks some. The repertoire holds under 850,000 clones, with 85% to 95% as singletons. V lost 3 bases, J lost 10 bases, and 29 bases lay in between. CDR1 and CDR2 from the germline V gene are MDHEN and SYDVKM. The CDR3 loop spans 18 amino acids. Naive CD8 cells, CD45RO-negative and positively selected for CCR7, excluded terminally differentiated effector memory CD45RA+ cells. This sequence joins TRBV28 and TRBJ2-3; the D gene is possibly TRBD2 (6 bases). The sequence derives from a man aged 30-40 years in good health. The sequenced material came from naive CD8+ T cells sorted from blood. The CDR3 is CASSFTLSVADSRGAQYF. The DNA for the CDR3 is TGTGCCAGCAGTTTCACCTTAAGCGTAGCGGACTCAAGAGGGGCGCAGTATTTT. Drawing the rest from reference TRBV28 and TRBJ2-3, the complete variable domain is DVKVTQSSRYLVKRTGEKVFLECVQDMDHENMFWYRQDPGLGLRLIYFSYDVKMKEKGDIPEGYSVSREKKERFSLILESASTNQTSMYLCASSFTLSVADSRGAQYFGPGTRLTVL.